These 22 T cell receptor beta chains were sequenced from one sample in a study of T cell clonality in common variable immunodeficiency. General study points: Reportedly, TCR beta sequences from common variable immunodeficiency showed fewer deletions and N-nucleotide insertions.

Their antigens remain unidentified. TCRdb's table, derived via immunoSEQ multiplex PCR, lists solely in-frame clones and lacks some. The sample is made up of some 14,000 clones, none counted only once. Sample: peripheral blood mononuclear cells. The receptor set was obtained from a human donor with common variable immunodeficiency.

Regarding this clone: Sequencing ends 3 residues short of the CDR3 end; the germline J gene provides the rest. The V and J genes are TRBV2 and TRBJ2-1; the D gene is possibly TRBD1 (6 bases). With 8 bases removed from V and 9 bases from J, the gap between germline ends came to 14 bases. This CDR3 contains 12 residues. Germline CDR1 reads SNHLY; CDR2 reads FYNNEI. The sequenced part of the CDR3 DNA is TGTGCCAGCGGTCCAGGGGCCGGTGAG. It yields the protein CASGPGAGE. The complete CDR3 sequence is CASGPGAGEQFF.

This clone was seen a handful of times. Read sequence stops 3 residues before the CDR3 end, and the germline J gene provides the missing end. The genes are TRBV7-6 and TRBJ1-1; a weak D match, TRBD1 (6 bases). Germline CDR1 reads SGHVS; CDR2 reads FNYEAQ. CDR3 length: 13 amino acids. CDR3 DNA (partial): TGTGCCAGCAGCTTCACAGGGCTCGGGGGG. Protein product: CASSFTGLGG. The complete CDR3 protein is CASSFTGLGGAFF.

This clone has more than one count but fewer than ten. Sequencing ends 3 residues short of the CDR3 end; the germline J gene provides the rest. The rearrangement joins TRBV11-2 to TRBJ2-2; 7 bases map to TRBD1. The CDR3 extends over 15 amino acids. Germline CDR1 reads SGHAT; CDR2 reads FQNNGV. Trimming removed 5 bases from V and 4 bases from J; junction bases left unmatched: 7. The CDR3 DNA, read in part, is TGTGCCAGCAGCCCGACAGGGATGTCCACCGGGGAG. Its protein is CASSPTGMSTGE. The whole CDR3 region reads CASSPTGMSTGELFF.

A word on this clone: The read halts 3 residues ahead of the CDR3 end, with the missing end drawn from the germline J gene. The J gene is TRBJ1-1, the V gene TRBV18; D unclear. With 3 bases removed from V and 0 bases from J, the gap between germline ends came to 8 bases. CDR1 is KGHSH and CDR2 is LQKENI in the germline V gene. This CDR3 is built from 14 residues. CDR3 bases read: TGTGCCAGCTCACCCGAACACCTGAACACTGAA. Translation gives CASSPEHLNTE. In full, the CDR3 reads CASSPEHLNTEAFF.

The sample holds many counts of this clone. The CDR3 is cut off 3 residues early in the read; its end comes from the germline J gene. The chain carries TRBV7-2 and TRBJ2-7; D perhaps matches TRBD2 (7 bases). The CDR3 runs to 13 residues. Per the germline V gene, CDR1 is SGHTA and CDR2 is FQGNSA. Trimming stripped 4 bases from V and 3 bases from J, with 10 bases between. The CDR3 reads CASSWGGSYEQYF. The CDR3 bases that were read are TGTGCCAGCAGCTGGGGGGGCAGCTACGAG.

This clone has just a few counts. The observed sequence ends 3 residues before the CDR3 terminus, with the missing tail filled in from the germline J gene. The chain couples TRBV5-1 to TRBJ2-7; 9 nucleotides align to TRBD2. This CDR3 has 16 amino acids. V lost 0 bases and J lost 0; bases outside the gene matches: 4. Germline CDR1 is SGHRS and CDR2 is YFSETQ. This chain's CDR3 is CASSLDSGGSSYEQYF. The part of the CDR3 DNA that was read is TGCGCCAGCAGCTTGGACAGCGGGGGGAGCTCCTACGAG.

On this clone itself: The CDR3 is cut off 3 residues early in the read; its end comes from the germline J gene. The rearrangement joins TRBV23-1 to TRBJ2-3; a possible D gene is TRBD1 (5 bases). TRBV23-1 is an ORF, and what it does is uncertain. This CDR3 comprises 15 residues. V lost 2 bases, J lost 4 bases, and 13 bases lay in between. The chain's CDR3 is CASSQKGQGSDTQYF. CDR3 DNA, as far as it was read: TGCGCCAGCAGTCAAAAAGGACAAGGGTCAGATACG.

To note about this clone: The read halts 3 residues ahead of the CDR3 end, with the missing end drawn from the germline J gene. The V call is TRBV6-2 or TRBV6-3, the J call TRBJ1-3; unclear D gene. V was trimmed by 6 bases and J by 0 bases, leaving 12 bases between them. Germline values: CDR1 MNHEY, CDR2 SVGEGT. CDR3 length: 15 residues. CDR3 bases read: TGTGCCAGCAGCCCAGGACTCCTCTCTGGAAACACC. It codes for CASSPGLLSGNT. The CDR3, in full, reads CASSPGLLSGNTIYF.

This clone has a handful of counts. The CDR3 end lies 3 residues beyond the end of the read and is filled in from the germline J gene. V and J are TRBV19 and TRBJ2-1, with 13 bases identical to TRBD2. The CDR3 is 19 residues long. Germline-derived CDR1 and CDR2 are LNHDA and SQIVND (reference sequence). V shed 7 bases and J 0 bases; nucleotides not matched to a gene: 12. CDR3 protein: CASKRGGLAGKGSYNEQFF. CDR3 bases read: TGTGCCAGTAAGCGTGGGGGACTAGCGGGGAAAGGCTCCTACAATGAG.

This clone was detected a few times. The read is 3 residues too short to cover the CDR3 end, so that end is filled in from the germline J gene. This chain connects TRBV7-9 to TRBJ2-7; D uncertain. CDR1 is SEHNR, CDR2 FQNEAQ, per germline (reference sequence). Trimming stripped 5 bases from V and 4 bases from J, with 9 bases between. The CDR3 spans 12 residues. The part of the CDR3 DNA that was read is TGTGCCAGCAGCGGGCCGTCATACGAG. It yields the protein CASSGPSYE. The CDR3 in full is CASSGPSYEQYF. Complete variable domain (other parts from reference TRBV7-9 and TRBJ2-7): DTGVSQNPRHKITKRGQNVTFRCDPISEHNRLYWYRQTLGQGPEFLTYFQNEAQLEKSRLLSDRFSAERPKGSFSTLEIQRTEQGDSAMYLCASSGPSYEQYFGPGTRLTVT.

This clone was found a few times. Read sequence stops 3 residues before the CDR3 end, and the germline J gene provides the missing end. The V call is TRBV7-3, the J call TRBJ2-5; a weak D match, TRBD2 (5 bases). Germline V gene data show CDR1 as SGHTA and CDR2 as FQGTGA. V dropped 5 bases and J dropped 5 bases, with 18 bases sitting between them. The CDR3 totals 15 residues. The DNA read from the CDR3 is TGTGCCAGCAGCCCCCCCGGACTGGCGTCGGAGACC. Protein: CASSPPGLASET. The entire CDR3 reads CASSPPGLASETQYF. Supplemented by reference TRBV7-3 and TRBJ2-5, the full variable domain reads GAGVSQTPSNKVTEKGKYVELRCDPISGHTALYWYRQSLGQGPEFLIYFQGTGAADDSGLPNDRFFAVRPEGSVSTLKIQRTERGDSAVYLCASSPPGLASETQYFGPGTRLLVL.

This clone has a count of ten or more. Sequencing ends 3 residues short of the CDR3 end; the germline J gene provides the rest. This rearrangement joins TRBV7-9 to TRBJ2-3, with a possible D match to TRBD2 (6 bases). V dropped 1 base and J dropped 4 bases, with 12 bases sitting between them. Per the germline V gene, CDR1 is SEHNR and CDR2 is FQNEAQ (reference sequence). The CDR3 contains 15 residues. The sequenced CDR3 bases are TGTGCCAGCAGCTTAGGCGGCTCGGGGGCAGATACG. This encodes CASSLGGSGADT. The CDR3 in full is CASSLGGSGADTQYF.

This clone was observed a few times. The CDR3 is cut off 3 residues early in the read; its end comes from the germline J gene. J is TRBJ1-5 and V is TRBV20-1, with D possibly TRBD1 on 5 matching bases. V was trimmed by 3 bases and J by 2 bases, leaving 8 bases between them. CDR1 DFQATT and CDR2 SNEGSKA come from the germline V gene (reference sequence). CDR3 size: 13 residues. The CDR3 DNA, read in part, is TGCAGTGCTAGGAGAGGGGGCAATCAGCCC. Its translation is CSARRGGNQP. The full-length CDR3 reads as CSARRGGNQPQHF.

On this clone itself: The read stops 3 residues short of the end of the CDR3; the missing end is completed from the germline J gene. The rearrangement links TRBV19 to TRBJ2-1; D perhaps matches TRBD1 (5 bases). With 5 bases removed from V and 4 bases from J, the gap between germline ends came to 18 bases. This CDR3 spans 16 amino acids. Per germline, CDR1 LNHDA and CDR2 SQIVND (reference sequence). CDR3 DNA (partial): TGTGCCAGTAGTCCTGACGACAGCCAATATTACAATGAG. Translated: CASSPDDSQYYNE. In full, the CDR3 reads CASSPDDSQYYNEQFF.

This clone was observed a few times. The CDR3 end falls 3 residues outside the read, so it is completed with the germline J gene. J is TRBJ2-4 and V is TRBV7-9; 7 bases agree with TRBD1. Trimming took 6 bases from V and 7 from J; bases not matched to a gene: 9. The CDR3 extends over 14 amino acids. Germline CDR1 SEHNR, CDR2 FQNEAQ (reference sequence). Partial CDR3 DNA: TGTGCCAGCAGTCCCCCACAGGGGTCCAACATT. This gives the protein CASSPPQGSNI. The whole CDR3 sequence is CASSPPQGSNIQYF.

As regards this clone: The read ends 3 residues early relative to the CDR3; the germline J gene fills the gap. This chain connects TRBV2 to TRBJ1-5, with 8 positions matching TRBD1. Germline-derived CDR1 and CDR2 are SNHLY and FYNNEI. V gave up 2 bases and J gave up 7 bases; unmatched junction bases: 4. The CDR3 is made up of 14 amino acids. The covered CDR3 bases are TGTGCCAGCAGTGAACAGGGGGCTAACCAGCCC. Its translation is CASSEQGANQP. The full CDR3 protein is CASSEQGANQPQHF.

This clone was counted a few times. CDR3 DNA, as far as it was read: TGTGCCAGCGGCACCCAGTTGAGGGAGACC. Its translation: CASGTQLRET. The complete CDR3 reads CASGTQLRETQYF. This sequence joins TRBV2 and TRBJ2-5; D unresolved. Read sequence stops 3 residues before the CDR3 end, and the germline J gene provides the missing end. The CDR3 has 13 amino acids. V was shortened by 8 bases and J by 5 bases, with 15 bases between the two germline ends. Germline-derived CDR1 and CDR2 are SNHLY and FYNNEI.

As concerns this clone: The missing CDR3 end, 3 residues past where the read stops, is filled in from the germline J gene. This rearrangement joins TRBV20-1 to TRBJ1-6; possibly TRBD1 for D (5 bases). CDR1 is DFQATT, CDR2 SNEGSKA, per germline (reference sequence). The CDR3 is 14 amino acids. V dropped 4 bases and J dropped 9 bases, with 16 bases sitting between them. This CDR3 is CSATRSGTLSPLHF. Partial CDR3 DNA: TGCAGTGCTACTCGGTCGGGGACTCTTTCACCC.

This clone was counted ten times or more. The CDR3 here is CASSLAGVEQFF. Incomplete CDR3 DNA: TGTGCCAGCAGCTTGGCAGGGGTTGAG. The chain has TRBV7-6 and TRBJ2-1; D might be TRBD1 (6 bases). The read terminates 3 residues before the CDR3 end, so the remaining end is supplied by the germline J gene. From germline, CDR1 is SGHVS and CDR2 FNYEAQ. Trimming stripped 3 bases from V and 9 bases from J, with 9 bases between. The CDR3 sequence is 12 residues long.

Ten or more counts support this clone. The CDR3 end lies 3 residues beyond the end of the read and is filled in from the germline J gene. The chain combines TRBV18 with TRBJ2-5; TRBD2 matches at 9 bases. The V gene's germline CDR1 is KGHSH and CDR2 LQKENI. The CDR3 is 14 residues long. V was pared by 3 bases and J by 5 bases, with 4 bases of the junction left unmatched. CDR3 DNA (partial): TGTGCCAGCTCACCGGCGGGGGGGCAGGAGACC. This encodes CASSPAGGQET. The entire CDR3 reads CASSPAGGQETQYF.

This clone was seen a handful of times. The read gets to within 3 residues of the CDR3 end, and the germline J gene fills in the rest. V gene TRBV7-9 combines with J gene TRBJ1-4; no definite D call. The CDR3 consists of 15 residues. Germline V gene lookup returns CDR1 SEHNR and CDR2 FQNEAQ (reference sequence). V shed 4 bases and J shed 8 bases, with 17 bases lying between them. CDR3 sequence reads: CASSSRSVGGEKLFF. Partial CDR3 DNA: TGTGCCAGCAGCTCCCGCTCGGTGGGCGGGGAAAAA. The full variable domain, its missing parts supplied by reference TRBV7-9 and TRBJ1-4, is DTGVSQNPRHKITKRGQNVTFRCDPISEHNRLYWYRQTLGQGPEFLTYFQNEAQLEKSRLLSDRFSAERPKGSFSTLEIQRTEQGDSAMYLCASSSRSVGGEKLFFGSGTQLSVL.

This clone was detected only a few times. The sequence runs out 3 residues before the end of the CDR3; the remainder is reconstructed from the germline J gene. This sample includes further DNA sequences coding for the same CDR3. V and J are TRBV19 and TRBJ2-5; the match to TRBD2 covers 9 bases. The V gene end was trimmed by 3 bases and the J gene end by 2 bases; junction bases not matched to a gene: 13. Germline V gene data show CDR1 as LNHDA and CDR2 as SQIVND (reference sequence). The CDR3 consists of 18 residues. The sequenced part of the CDR3 DNA is TGTGCCAGTAGTATCCGACAGGGCGGGGGGGCCCCACAAGAGACC. Amino acid sequence: CASSIRQGGGAPQET. The full CDR3 protein reads CASSIRQGGGAPQETQYF.